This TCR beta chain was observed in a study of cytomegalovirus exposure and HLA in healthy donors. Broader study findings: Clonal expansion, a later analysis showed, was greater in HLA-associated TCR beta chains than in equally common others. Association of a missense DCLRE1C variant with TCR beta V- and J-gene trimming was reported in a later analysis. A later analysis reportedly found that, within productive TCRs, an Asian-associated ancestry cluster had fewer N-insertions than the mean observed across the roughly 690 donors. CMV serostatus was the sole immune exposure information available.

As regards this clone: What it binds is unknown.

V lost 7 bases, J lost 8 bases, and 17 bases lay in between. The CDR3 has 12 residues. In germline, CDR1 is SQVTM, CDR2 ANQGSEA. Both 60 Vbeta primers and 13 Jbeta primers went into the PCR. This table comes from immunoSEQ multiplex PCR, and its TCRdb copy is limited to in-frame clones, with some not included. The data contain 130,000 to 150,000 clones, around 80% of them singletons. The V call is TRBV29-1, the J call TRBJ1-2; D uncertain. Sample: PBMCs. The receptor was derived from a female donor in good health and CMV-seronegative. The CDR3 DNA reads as TGCAGCGCCGGTCCCCGGGGAGGGGGCTACACCTTC. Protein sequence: CSAGPRGGGYTF.